Below are 8 T cell receptor beta chains sequenced from a single sample in a study of blood T cell repertoires in COVID-19. Assay used: immunoSEQ multiplex PCR; TCRdb lists only in-frame clones, some missing. The sample records 200,000 to 250,000 clones, approximately 85% being singletons. The sample comprised PBMCs or T cells enriched from blood (not recorded which). These receptors all come from a woman aged 45-60 years with acute COVID-19.

The V gene is TRBV10-2, the J gene TRBJ1-5; 7 bases agree with TRBD1. The ends lost 3 bases at V and 3 bases at J; junction bases unmatched: 5. The length of the CDR3 is 15 residues. The V gene's germline CDR1 is WSHSY and CDR2 SAAADI. DNA of the CDR3: TGCGCCAGCAGTGAACAGGGACAGCTCAATCAGCCCCAGCATTTT. Translated, it gives CASSEQGQLNQPQHF.

The rearrangement joins TRBV6-5 to TRBJ1-4; the D gene is possibly TRBD1 (5 bases). CDR3 length: 14 residues. V was clipped by 10 bases and J by 5 bases, with 17 bases between them. CDR1 is MNHEY, CDR2 SVGAGI, per germline. Written as DNA, the CDR3 is TGTGCCACCAAGATTCACGGGGGAAATGAAAAACTGTTTTTT. Translated, it gives CATKIHGGNEKLFF.

This chain uses TRBV29-1 with TRBJ1-1; maybe TRBD1 (6 bases). The CDR3 has 12 amino acids. The germline CDR1 and CDR2 sequences are SQVTM and ANQGSEA. The CDR3 loop is CRPRGSNTEAFF. The CDR3 DNA is TGCAGACCGAGGGGGAGTAACACTGAAGCTTTCTTT.

The gene calls are TRBV7-9 and TRBJ1-3; D is unresolved. The CDR3 loop spans 15 amino acids. The V gene's germline CDR1 is SEHNR and CDR2 FQNEAQ (reference sequence). V was clipped by 3 bases and J by 1 base, with 10 bases between them. CDR3 amino acids: CASSFSEGSGNTIYF. The CDR3 DNA reads TGTGCCAGCAGCTTCAGCGAGGGTTCTGGAAACACCATATATTTT.

About this clone itself: Within the sample, other DNA sequences also encode this same CDR3. This chain's CDR3 is CASSFGQNTEAFF. CDR3 nucleotides: TGTGCCAGCAGTTTTGGACAGAACACTGAAGCTTTCTTT. The chain couples TRBV12-3 or TRBV12-4 to TRBJ1-1, with D maybe TRBD1 (5 bases). Trimming removed 3 bases at V and 1 base at J, with 6 bases between. This CDR3 has 13 amino acids.

The rearrangement links TRBV9 to TRBJ1-1; 10 nucleotides line up with TRBD1. CDR1 SGDLS and CDR2 YYNGEE come from the germline V gene. CDR3 length: 17 amino acids. V shed 3 bases, J shed 4 bases, and the junction held 12 bases outside the gene matches. CDR3 residues: CASSAVPGQGSGTEAFF. The CDR3 coding sequence is TGTGCCAGCAGCGCCGTCCCGGGACAGGGGTCGGGCACTGAAGCTTTCTTT.

This clone was seen once. The CDR3 region has the DNA TGTGCCAGCAGCCCCACTGGAGGGTGGGAGACCCAGTACTTC. This gives the protein CASSPTGGWETQYF. The rearrangement links TRBV6-5 to TRBJ2-5; weak D call: TRBD2 (6 bases). This CDR3 comprises 14 residues. With 6 bases removed from V and 5 bases from J, the gap between germline ends came to 16 bases. Germline V gene data show CDR1 as MNHEY and CDR2 as SVGAGI.

The rearrangement links TRBV9 to TRBJ2-7; 10 positions match TRBD2. Germline CDR1 and CDR2: SGDLS and YYNGEE. J lost 3 bases, V lost 3 bases, and 9 bases had no gene match. This CDR3 spans 16 amino acids. CDR3 DNA sequence: TGTGCCAGCAGCGCCCGGTCTAGCGGGGGATACTACGAGCAGTACTTC. Amino acids: CASSARSSGGYYEQYF.